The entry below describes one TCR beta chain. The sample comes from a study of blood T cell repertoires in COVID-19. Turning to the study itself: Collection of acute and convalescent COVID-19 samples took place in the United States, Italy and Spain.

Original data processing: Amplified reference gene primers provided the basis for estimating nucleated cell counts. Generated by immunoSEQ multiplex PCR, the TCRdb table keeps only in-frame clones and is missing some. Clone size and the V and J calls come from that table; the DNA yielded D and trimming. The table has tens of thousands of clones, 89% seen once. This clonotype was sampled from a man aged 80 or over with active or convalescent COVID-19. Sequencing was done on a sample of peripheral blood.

The CDR3, as DNA: TGTGCCAGTAAGCCTACAACTAATGAAAAACTGTTTTTT. Amino acid sequence: CASKPTTNEKLFF. The gene calls are TRBV19 and TRBJ1-4; D uncertain. Germline loops: CDR1 LNHDA, CDR2 SQIVND (reference sequence). The CDR3 spans 13 residues. Trimming removed 7 bases from V and 0 bases from J, with 6 bases in between.